This T cell receptor (beta chain) came from a study of lymphopenia after photon versus proton radiotherapy. Study results and limitations: Oligoclonal CD8+ Temra expansion after nadir drove photon patients' diversity drop.

This clone was observed a handful of times. Antigen: not known. Sequencing was performed with immunoSEQ multiplex PCR; in TCRdb, only in-frame clones are kept and a portion is missing. Here the sample spans 55,000 to 70,000 clones, around 86% being singletons. The material was peripheral blood, obtained from a patient treated with proton-based radiotherapy. The clonotype comes from a man older than 75 with esophageal cancer.

The CDR3 nucleotides read TGCGCCAGCAGCCAGGGACTAGCGGGGACCCCAGGGGACAATGAGCAGTTCTTC. This sequence encodes CASSQGLAGTPGDNEQFF. The chain joins TRBV4-3 to TRBJ2-1; the match to TRBD2 covers 13 bases. The CDR3 runs to 18 residues. V trimming: 3 bases; J trimming: 5 bases; junction bases outside the gene matches: 10. Germline V gives CDR1 LGHNA, CDR2 YSLEER.